Sequencing of this T cell receptor beta chain was carried out in a study of blood T cell repertoires in COVID-19. Study summary: Whether acute or convalescent, the COVID-19 samples came from the United States, Italy and Spain. T cells, B-cell-depleted T cells, or PBMCs provided the cDNA or gDNA that served as material.

Original processing notes: Researchers report that nucleated cell counts were estimated from reference gene primer amplification. Profiled with immunoSEQ multiplex PCR; TCRdb holds only in-frame clones, not every one. V, J and clone size reflect that table, while D and trimming were determined from the DNA. The table shows about 220,000 clones, with around 84% occurring only once. Germline-derived CDR1 and CDR2 are MDHEN and SYDVKM. This CDR3 comprises 15 residues. Trimming removed 3 bases from V and 5 bases from J; junction bases left unmatched: 6. The sequence was collected from a man aged 25-45 years with active or convalescent COVID-19. The chain employs TRBV28 and TRBJ2-1, with 8 bases lining up with TRBD2. The sequenced material came from peripheral blood. As DNA, the CDR3 is TGTGCCAGCAGTTTGGAGGGGACTAGTAACAATGAGCAGTTCTTC. Translated, it gives CASSLEGTSNNEQFF.